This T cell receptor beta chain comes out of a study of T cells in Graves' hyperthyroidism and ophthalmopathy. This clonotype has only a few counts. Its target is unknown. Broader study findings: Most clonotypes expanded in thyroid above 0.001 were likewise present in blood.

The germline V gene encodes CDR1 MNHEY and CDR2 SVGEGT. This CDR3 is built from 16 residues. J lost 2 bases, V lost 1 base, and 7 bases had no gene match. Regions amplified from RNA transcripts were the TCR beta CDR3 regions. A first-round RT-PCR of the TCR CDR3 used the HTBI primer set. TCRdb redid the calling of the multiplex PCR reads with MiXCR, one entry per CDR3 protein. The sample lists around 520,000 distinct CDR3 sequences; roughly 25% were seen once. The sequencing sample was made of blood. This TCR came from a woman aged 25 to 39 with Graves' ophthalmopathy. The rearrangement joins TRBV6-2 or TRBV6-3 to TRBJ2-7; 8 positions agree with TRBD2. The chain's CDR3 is CASSYFGGDVTYEQYF. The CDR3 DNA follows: TGTGCCAGCAGTTACTTCGGGGGGGACGTTACCTACGAGCAGTACTTC.